These 31 T cell receptor beta chains share one sample of origin, sequenced in a study of blood T cell repertoires in COVID-19. Using immunoSEQ multiplex PCR, the repertoire was profiled, and TCRdb retains in-frame clones only, with some absent. Among around 130,000 clones, over 70% were seen once, and the ten largest hold more than 15%. The sample comprised peripheral blood. These receptor sequences come from a man older than 75 with acute or convalescent COVID-19.

CDR3 nucleotide sequence: TGTGCCAGTAGTACGACAGGGTTTCACGAAAAACTGTTTTTT. Residues: CASSTTGFHEKLFF. V and J are TRBV19 and TRBJ1-4; 7 nucleotides align to TRBD1. Germline-derived CDR1 and CDR2 are LNHDA and SQIVND (reference sequence). Trimming at V came to 4 bases and at J to 8 bases, leaving 7 bases not matched to a gene. CDR3 length equals 14 residues.

The chain has TRBV2 and TRBJ2-1; D perhaps matches TRBD1 (5 bases). V was pared by 1 base and J by 4 bases, with 11 bases between. Germline V gene sequence: CDR1 SNHLY, CDR2 FYNNEI. The CDR3 is 15 amino acids. Here the CDR3 reads CASSEEQRGYNEQFF. The CDR3 bases are TGTGCCAGCAGTGAAGAACAAAGGGGTTACAATGAGCAGTTCTTC.

The chain has TRBV2 and TRBJ2-5; 10 bases map to TRBD1. The germline gives CDR1 SNHLY, CDR2 FYNNEI. The CDR3 is made up of 14 amino acids. The junction had 5 bases not matched to a gene; V was cut back by 7 bases and J by 3 bases. CDR3 residues: CASKTGTGEETQYF. The DNA for the CDR3 is TGTGCCAGCAAAACCGGGACAGGGGAAGAGACCCAGTACTTC.

This clone is a singleton in its sample. Additional DNA sequences in this sample encode the identical CDR3. The gene calls are TRBV6-5 and TRBJ1-2, with a weak D call TRBD1 (5 bases). CDR3 length equals 14 residues. Germline assignment: CDR1 MNHEY and CDR2 SVGAGI. V lost 0 bases to trimming and J lost 2 bases, with 7 bases between them. The CDR3 DNA is TGTGCCAGCAGTTACTCCCAGGGAAACTATGGCTACACCTTC. Translation: CASSYSQGNYGYTF.

The V call is TRBV2, the J call TRBJ1-3; 9 bases match TRBD1. This CDR3 is 15 amino acids long. The J segment lost 4 bases and the V segment lost 6 bases, leaving 7 bases of the junction unmatched. Germline CDR1 and CDR2: SNHLY and FYNNEI. The CDR3 loop reads CASSPYRGLGNTIYF. Written as DNA, the CDR3 is TGTGCCAGCAGCCCCTACAGGGGGCTCGGAAACACCATATATTTT.

The chain employs TRBV3-1 (or the pseudogene TRBV3-2) and TRBJ1-2; D is perhaps TRBD1 (5 bases). The length of the CDR3 is 15 residues. The germline gives CDR1 LGHDT, CDR2 YNNKEL (reference sequence). V lost 3 bases and J lost 2, with 13 bases in between. The CDR3 spells CASSQNDRLNYGYTF. CDR3 coding DNA: TGTGCCAGCAGCCAGAATGACAGATTGAACTATGGCTACACCTTC.

As DNA, the CDR3 is TGTGCCAGCAGCGCCTTGACAGAACCGTATGGCTACACCTTC. Translated, it gives CASSALTEPYGYTF. The chain uses TRBV2 and TRBJ1-2, with D possibly matching TRBD1 (5 bases). Germline V lookup: CDR1 SNHLY, CDR2 FYNNEI. CDR3 length: 14 residues. With 6 bases removed from V and 5 bases from J, the gap between germline ends came to 16 bases.

As to this clone: Other DNA sequences of this sample code for an identical CDR3. The chain combines TRBV5-1 with TRBJ1-2; TRBD1 matches 10 bases. Germline CDR1 and CDR2: SGHRS and YFSETQ. V lost 0 bases to trimming and J lost 4 bases; unmatched junction nucleotides: 0. The CDR3 length is 14 residues. The CDR3 region has the DNA TGCGCCAGCAGCTTGGGACAGGGGGCCTATGGCTACACCTTC. Its protein product is CASSLGQGAYGYTF.

This clone was seen at least ten times. This sequence joins TRBV12-3 or TRBV12-4 and TRBJ2-5; D gene uncertain. Trimming pared 6 bases from V and 3 bases from J, leaving 8 bases between. There are 12 residues in the CDR3. DNA for the CDR3: TGTGCCAGCAGGAACTTGGAAGAGACCCAGTACTTC. Translation: CASRNLEETQYF.

This chain links TRBV11-2 with TRBJ2-2, with TRBD1 as a possible D gene (5 bases). The germline V gene has CDR1 SGHAT and CDR2 FQNNGV. Trimming shortened V by 5 bases and J by 3 bases, and 16 bases separated the two germline ends. This CDR3 contains 16 residues. In DNA form, the CDR3 reads TGTGCCAGCAGCCACAACAGGCTTTTGGACACCGGGGAGCTGTTTTTT. Translating gives CASSHNRLLDTGELFF.

The chain recombines TRBV6-1 with TRBJ1-4, with D perhaps matching TRBD1 (6 bases). CDR1 and CDR2 from the germline V gene are MNHNS and SASEGT. V lost 1 base, J lost 6 bases, and 12 bases lay in between. CDR3 size: 15 residues. CDR3 region: CASSEGGGGYEKLFF. As DNA, the CDR3 is TGTGCCAGCAGTGAAGGTGGGGGCGGATATGAAAAACTGTTTTTT.

The sample holds one count of this clone. CDR3 bases: TGTGCTAGTGGTTTGGGGACAGGGGGCTCATACAATGAGCAGTTCTTC. Translating gives CASGLGTGGSYNEQFF. V and J are TRBV12-5 and TRBJ2-1; 11 bases fit TRBD1. Trimming cost V 1 base and J 4 bases; bases outside gene matches: 3. CDR1 is LGHNT and CDR2 is FRNRAP in the germline V gene. The CDR3 has 16 residues.

This clone has just one count. The rearrangement links TRBV18 to TRBJ1-2; weak D call: TRBD1 (6 bases). V lost 0 bases to trimming and J lost 2 bases, with 10 bases between them. CDR3 length: 15 amino acids. Per the germline V gene, CDR1 is KGHSH and CDR2 is LQKENI. The chain's CDR3 is CASSPPTGFNYGYTF. As DNA, the CDR3 is TGTGCCAGCTCACCACCAACAGGGTTCAACTATGGCTACACCTTC.

CDR3 DNA sequence: TGTGCCTCTCGGGGACAGCGGGAAGCTTTCTTT. This translates into CASRGQREAFF. This chain connects TRBV13 to TRBJ1-1; TRBD1 aligns across 7 bases. With 11 bases clipped from V and 8 bases from J, the junction kept 8 bases outside the gene matches. CDR3 size: 11 residues. Germline V gene sequence: CDR1 PRHDT, CDR2 FYEKMQ (reference sequence).

This rearrangement joins TRBV7-2 to TRBJ1-4, with TRBD1 identical over 9 bases. Germline lookup yields CDR1 SGHTA and CDR2 FQGNSA. V gave up 5 bases and J gave up 8 bases; unmatched junction bases: 12. CDR3 length: 16 amino acids. CDR3 nucleotides: TGTGCCAGCAGCCGGGACAGGGATTATGGCGGGGAAAAACTGTTTTTT. This translates into CASSRDRDYGGEKLFF. Drawing the rest from reference TRBV7-2 and TRBJ1-4, the complete variable domain is GAGVSQSPSNKVTEKGKDVELRCDPISGHTALYWYRQSLGQGLEFLIYFQGNSAPDKSGLPSDRFSAERTGGSVSTLTIQRTQQEDSAVYLCASSRDRDYGGEKLFFGSGTQLSVL.

The chain carries TRBV6-5 and TRBJ1-1, with D unresolved. CDR1 is MNHEY, CDR2 SVGAGI, per germline. The CDR3 extends over 14 amino acids. Trimming shortened V by 7 bases and J by 0 bases, and 12 bases separated the two germline ends. CDR3 sequence: CASMGRGLNTEAFF. Written as DNA, the CDR3 is TGTGCCAGCATGGGTCGAGGTCTGAACACTGAAGCTTTCTTT.

The chain recombines TRBV2 with TRBJ1-3; 9 nucleotides line up with TRBD1. This CDR3 has 16 residues. Germline CDR1 reads SNHLY; CDR2 reads FYNNEI. V dropped 5 bases and J dropped 4; count of bases not matched to a gene: 9. The CDR3, as DNA: TGTGCCAGCAGTCCAGGACAGGGGCTGTCAGGAAACACCATATATTTT. Protein sequence: CASSPGQGLSGNTIYF.

The chain joins TRBV4-1 to TRBJ2-7; TRBD1 aligns across 9 bases. The CDR3 is made up of 15 amino acids. After removal of 2 bases from V and 3 bases from J, the junction contained 5 bases not matched to a gene. From germline, CDR1 is MGHRA and CDR2 YSYEKL. The DNA for the CDR3 is TGCGCCAGCAGCCAAAGTGACAGGGGGAGCTACGAGCAGTACTTC. Encoded protein: CASSQSDRGSYEQYF.

The chain is built from TRBV6-5 and TRBJ1-1; a possible D gene is TRBD1 (5 bases). The V end was cut by 6 bases, the J end by 0 bases, with 8 bases between. CDR3 length: 13 residues. Per germline, CDR1 MNHEY and CDR2 SVGAGI. This CDR3 is CASSDSLNTEAFF. DNA for the CDR3: TGTGCCAGCAGCGACAGTTTGAACACTGAAGCTTTCTTT.

This chain joins TRBV15 and TRBJ2-2; 8 bases line up with TRBD1. V lost 2 bases and J lost 5; bases outside the gene matches: 4. The CDR3 runs to 15 residues. The germline V gene has CDR1 LNHNV and CDR2 YYDKDF (reference sequence). CDR3 loop: CATSRPTGATGELFF. The CDR3 DNA reads as TGTGCCACCAGCAGACCGACAGGGGCGACCGGGGAGCTGTTTTTT.

This clone showed up just a few times. V and J are TRBV20-1 and TRBJ2-3; 11 bases are shared with TRBD2. There are 16 residues in the CDR3. CDR1 is DFQATT and CDR2 is SNEGSKA in the germline V gene (reference sequence). J gave up 3 bases and V 3 bases, and 8 bases lay outside the gene matches. CDR3 protein: CSASSGSGGATDTQYF. CDR3 in DNA: TGCAGTGCTAGTAGTGGTAGCGGGGGGGCGACAGATACGCAGTATTTT.

The chain employs TRBV4-1 and TRBJ2-5, with a tentative D call TRBD1 (5 bases). In germline, CDR1 is MGHRA, CDR2 YSYEKL. V was cut by 1 base and J by 2 bases, with 17 bases left in between. The CDR3 contains 17 residues. The CDR3 here is CASSQGGMGRRQETQYF. CDR3 sequence (DNA): TGCGCCAGCAGCCAAGGTGGTATGGGGCGACGGCAAGAGACCCAGTACTTC.

V gene TRBV7-8 combines with J gene TRBJ2-5; maybe TRBD1 (6 bases). The germline V gene encodes CDR1 SGHVS and CDR2 FQNEAQ. V was cut by 6 bases and J by 1 base, with 15 bases left in between. The CDR3 length is 15 residues. CDR3 amino acids: CASSPRQGSQETQYF. CDR3 DNA: TGTGCCAGCAGTCCCCGGCAGGGGTCCCAAGAGACCCAGTACTTC.

J is TRBJ2-7 and V is TRBV5-6; maybe TRBD1 (5 bases). CDR1 and CDR2 from the germline V gene are SGHDT and YYEEEE. V lost 2 bases and J lost 4, with 10 bases in between. CDR3 length: 13 residues. DNA for the CDR3: TGTGCCAGCAGCTTTGGGGCAGGGTACGAGCAGTACTTC. It is translated as CASSFGAGYEQYF.

The chain recombines TRBV4-1 with TRBJ2-1; TRBD2 matches at 7 bases. The V and J ends lost 0 bases and 2 bases, in that order; junction bases with no gene match: 10. The CDR3 spans 18 residues. Germline V gives CDR1 MGHRA, CDR2 YSYEKL. The CDR3 DNA reads as TGCGCCAGCAGCCAAGATTTTCTGCGGGGGATGGCCTACAATGAGCAGTTCTTC. It codes for CASSQDFLRGMAYNEQFF.

The CDR3 DNA follows: TGTGCCAGCAGCCAAGTCAATCCAGCGGGGGGGCCGACTACCTACAATGAGCAGTTCTTC. The encoded protein is CASSQVNPAGGPTTYNEQFF. This chain connects TRBV14 to TRBJ2-1; 10 positions match TRBD2. The CDR3 extends over 20 amino acids. V shed 1 base and J 2 bases; nucleotides not matched to a gene: 14. Per the germline V gene, CDR1 is SGHDN and CDR2 is FVKESK.

This sequence joins TRBV7-2 and TRBJ1-1; weak D call: TRBD1 (5 bases). The germline V and J ends were trimmed by 4 bases and 6 bases, with 15 bases remaining between them. CDR1 is SGHTA and CDR2 is FQGNSA in the germline V gene. The CDR3 spans 14 residues. The CDR3 DNA follows: TGTGCCAGCAGCTGGGGCAGGGTGCCCGCTGAAGCTTTCTTT. Translating it yields CASSWGRVPAEAFF.

The chain carries TRBV28 and TRBJ2-7; TRBD1 might be the D (5 bases). The CDR3 extends over 17 amino acids. Germline assignment: CDR1 MDHEN and CDR2 SYDVKM. V was shortened by 7 bases and J by 1 base, with 23 bases between the two germline ends. CDR3 region: CASTPLPGRAKSYEQYF. CDR3 DNA sequence: TGTGCCAGCACACCTTTACCGGGCAGGGCAAAGTCCTACGAGCAGTACTTC.

This clone was picked up one time. The V and J genes are TRBV4-1 and TRBJ2-5; possible D gene TRBD2, 7 bases. V was pared by 4 bases and J by 1 base, with 19 bases between. The CDR3 has 17 residues. Germline V gene lookup returns CDR1 MGHRA and CDR2 YSYEKL. The CDR3 DNA reads as TGCGCCAGCAGCCCTGAGAGGGGGGGGGCCCTCCAAGAGACCCAGTACTTC. This sequence encodes CASSPERGGALQETQYF.

This clone was detected only once. The rearrangement joins TRBV3-1 (or the pseudogene TRBV3-2) to TRBJ2-1; 8 nucleotides match TRBD1. This CDR3 is 19 amino acids long. The germline CDR1 and CDR2 sequences are LGHDT and YNNKEL (reference sequence). The V segment lost 0 bases and the J segment 7 bases; nucleotides outside the gene matches: 17. This CDR3 is CASSQDPGGFVRYVNEQFF. In DNA form, the CDR3 reads TGTGCCAGCAGCCAAGATCCAGGGGGCTTTGTCCGCTATGTGAATGAGCAGTTCTTC.

The chain joins TRBV5-5 to TRBJ2-1; TRBD1 matches at 7 bases. V shed 1 base, J shed 0 bases, and the junction held 7 bases outside the gene matches. Germline loops: CDR1 SGHKS, CDR2 YYEKEE (reference sequence). CDR3 length: 17 residues. The CDR3 bases are TGTGCCAGCAGCTTGACAGGGGCCATCAACTCCTACAATGAGCAGTTCTTC. Translation gives CASSLTGAINSYNEQFF. The full variable domain, completed using reference TRBV5-5 and TRBJ2-1, is DAGVTQSPTHLIKTRGQQVTLRCSPISGHKSVSWYQQVLGQGPQFIFQYYEKEERGRGNFPDRFSARQFPNYSSELNVNALLLGDSALYLCASSLTGAINSYNEQFFGPGTRLTVL.